This TCR beta chain was profiled in a study of cytomegalovirus exposure and HLA in healthy donors. Study-wide background: A previous analysis identified approximately 120 million unique TCR beta sequences derived from about 180 million T cells.

Regarding the study as a whole: In a later analysis, most CMV-associated TCR beta chains appeared HLA-restricted. What TCR beta sequences reportedly achieved was accurate prediction of HLA-A and HLA-B alleles in most subjects.

The CDR3 is 15 residues long. V dropped 4 bases and J dropped 8; count of bases not matched to a gene: 11. Per germline, CDR1 SGHTS and CDR2 YDEGEE. Of note for this clone: What it binds is not known.

When sampled, the donors appeared nominally healthy, though they likely had unrecorded immune exposures. The PCR ran on 60 Vbeta and 13 Jbeta primers. This table comes from immunoSEQ multiplex PCR, and its TCRdb copy is limited to in-frame clones, with some not included. Here the sample spans under 150,000 clones, about 83% being singletons. This receptor was identified in a woman in her 30s in good health and CMV-seronegative. Material for sequencing was PBMCs. This chain uses TRBV5-8 with TRBJ2-1, with TRBD1 matching 8 bases. The CDR3 sequence: CASSAQGQGADEQFF. As DNA, the CDR3 is TGTGCCAGCAGCGCGCAGGGGCAGGGGGCCGATGAGCAGTTCTTC.